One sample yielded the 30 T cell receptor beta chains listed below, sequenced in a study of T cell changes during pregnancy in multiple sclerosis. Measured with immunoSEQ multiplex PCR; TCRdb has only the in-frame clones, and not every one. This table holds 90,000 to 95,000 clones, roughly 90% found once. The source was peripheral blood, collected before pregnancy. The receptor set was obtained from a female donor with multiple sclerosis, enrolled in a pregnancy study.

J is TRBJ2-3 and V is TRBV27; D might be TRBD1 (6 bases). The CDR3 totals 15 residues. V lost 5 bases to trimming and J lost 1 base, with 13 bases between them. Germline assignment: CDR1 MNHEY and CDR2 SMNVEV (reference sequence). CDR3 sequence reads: CASSRQVTGTDTQYF. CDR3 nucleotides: TGTGCCAGCAGTCGACAGGTCACTGGCACAGATACGCAGTATTTT.

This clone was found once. The CDR3 DNA reads TGTGCCACCAGCAGAGGACTAGCGGGTGCAGTAAGCTCCTACAATGAGCAGTTCTTC. Protein product: CATSRGLAGAVSSYNEQFF. This chain joins TRBV15 and TRBJ2-1, with TRBD2 identical over 10 bases. J was trimmed by 0 bases and V by 1 base; bases with no gene match: 9. This CDR3 contains 19 residues. Germline V lookup: CDR1 LNHNV, CDR2 YYDKDF (reference sequence).

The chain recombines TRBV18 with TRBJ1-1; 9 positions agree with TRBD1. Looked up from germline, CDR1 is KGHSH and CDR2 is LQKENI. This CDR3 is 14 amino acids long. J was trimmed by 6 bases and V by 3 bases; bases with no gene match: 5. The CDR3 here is CASSPRDRDAEAFF. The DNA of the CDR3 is TGTGCCAGCTCACCCCGGGACAGGGACGCTGAAGCTTTCTTT.

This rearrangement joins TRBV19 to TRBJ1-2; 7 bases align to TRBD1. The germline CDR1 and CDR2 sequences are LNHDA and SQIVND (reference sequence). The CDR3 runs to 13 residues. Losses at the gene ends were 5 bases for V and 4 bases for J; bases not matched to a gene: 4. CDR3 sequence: CASSQGGGYGYTF. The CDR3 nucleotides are TGTGCCAGTAGTCAAGGGGGCGGCTATGGCTACACCTTC.

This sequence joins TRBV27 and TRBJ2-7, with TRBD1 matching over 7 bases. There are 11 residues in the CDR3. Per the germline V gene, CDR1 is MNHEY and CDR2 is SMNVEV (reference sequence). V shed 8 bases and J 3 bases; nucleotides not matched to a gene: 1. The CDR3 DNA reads TGTGCCAGCGGACAGGTCTACGAGCAGTACTTC. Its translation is CASGQVYEQYF.

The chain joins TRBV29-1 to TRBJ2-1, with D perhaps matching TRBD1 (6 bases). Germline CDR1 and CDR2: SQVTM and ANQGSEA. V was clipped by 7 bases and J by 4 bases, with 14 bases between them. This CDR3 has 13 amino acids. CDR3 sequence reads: CSADGQFYNEQFF. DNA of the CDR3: TGCAGCGCCGACGGACAGTTTTACAATGAGCAGTTCTTC.

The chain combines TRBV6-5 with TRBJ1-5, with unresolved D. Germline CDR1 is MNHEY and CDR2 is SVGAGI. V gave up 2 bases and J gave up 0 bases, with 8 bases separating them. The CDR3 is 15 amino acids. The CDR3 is CASSYLPNSNQPQHF. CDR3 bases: TGTGCCAGCAGTTACCTCCCTAATAGCAATCAGCCCCAGCATTTT.

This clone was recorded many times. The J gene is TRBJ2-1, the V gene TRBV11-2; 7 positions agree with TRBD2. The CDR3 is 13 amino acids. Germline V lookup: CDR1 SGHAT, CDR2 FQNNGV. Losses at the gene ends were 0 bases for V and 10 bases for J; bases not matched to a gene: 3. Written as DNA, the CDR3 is TGTGCCAGCAGCTTAGATCAAGCGGGAGAGCAGTTCTTC. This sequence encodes CASSLDQAGEQFF.

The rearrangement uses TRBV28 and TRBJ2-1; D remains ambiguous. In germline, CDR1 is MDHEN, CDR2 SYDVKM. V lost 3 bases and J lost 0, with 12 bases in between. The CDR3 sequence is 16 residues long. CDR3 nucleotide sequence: TGTGCCAGCAGTTTGTTTCCAGGAAGCTCCTACAATGAGCAGTTCTTC. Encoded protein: CASSLFPGSSYNEQFF.

CDR3 sequence reads: CASRPSGSNEQFF. The CDR3 nucleotides read TGTGCCAGCAGGCCTAGCGGGTCTAATGAGCAGTTCTTC. The V call is TRBV2, the J call TRBJ2-1; 8 bases map to TRBD2. The CDR3 contains 13 residues. V lost 6 bases, J lost 7 bases, and 5 bases stayed unmatched. Germline CDR1 is SNHLY and CDR2 is FYNNEI.

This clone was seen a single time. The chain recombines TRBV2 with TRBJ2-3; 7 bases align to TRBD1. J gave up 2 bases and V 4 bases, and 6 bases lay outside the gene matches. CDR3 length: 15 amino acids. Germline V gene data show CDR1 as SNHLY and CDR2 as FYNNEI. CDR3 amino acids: CASSGDRDITDTQYF. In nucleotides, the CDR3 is TGTGCCAGCAGTGGGGACAGAGATATCACAGATACGCAGTATTTT. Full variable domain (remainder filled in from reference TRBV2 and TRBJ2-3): EPEVTQTPSHQVTQMGQEVILRCVPISNHLYFYWYRQILGQKVEFLVSFYNNEISEKSEIFDDQFSVERPDGSNFTLKIRSTKLEDSAMYFCASSGDRDITDTQYFGPGTRLTVL.

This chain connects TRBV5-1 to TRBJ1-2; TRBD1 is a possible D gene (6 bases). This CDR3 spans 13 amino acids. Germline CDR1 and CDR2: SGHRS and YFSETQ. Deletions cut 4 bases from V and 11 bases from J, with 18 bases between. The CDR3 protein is CASSLGQPFGYTF. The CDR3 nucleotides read TGCGCCAGCAGCCTTGGACAGCCCTTTGGTTACACCTTC.

CDR3 residues: CASSEDRIYGYTF. The CDR3, as DNA: TGTGCCAGCAGTGAGGACAGAATCTATGGCTACACCTTC. The V gene is TRBV2, the J gene TRBJ1-2; D possibly corresponds to TRBD1 (6 bases). The CDR3 totals 13 residues. The ends were cut back, 3 bases at V and 4 bases at J, with 9 bases in the middle. Per the germline V gene, CDR1 is SNHLY and CDR2 is FYNNEI.

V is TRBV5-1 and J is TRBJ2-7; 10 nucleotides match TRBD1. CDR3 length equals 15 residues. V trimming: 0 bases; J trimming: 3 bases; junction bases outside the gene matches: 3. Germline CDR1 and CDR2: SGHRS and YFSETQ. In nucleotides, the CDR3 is TGCGCCAGCAGCTTGGACGGGACAGGGGTCTACGAGCAGTACTTC. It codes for CASSLDGTGVYEQYF.

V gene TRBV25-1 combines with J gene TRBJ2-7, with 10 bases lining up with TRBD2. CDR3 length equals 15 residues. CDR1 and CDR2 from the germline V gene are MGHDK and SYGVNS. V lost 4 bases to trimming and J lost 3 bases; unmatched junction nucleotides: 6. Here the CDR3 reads CASSGLAGDFYEQYF. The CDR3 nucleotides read TGTGCCAGCAGTGGGCTAGCGGGAGATTTCTACGAGCAGTACTTC.

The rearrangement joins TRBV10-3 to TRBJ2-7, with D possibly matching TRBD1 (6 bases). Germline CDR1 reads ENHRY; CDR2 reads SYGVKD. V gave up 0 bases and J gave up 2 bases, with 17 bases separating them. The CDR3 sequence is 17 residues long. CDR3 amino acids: CAISESAFDRRAYEQYF. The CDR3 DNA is TGTGCCATCAGTGAGTCCGCCTTCGACAGGCGCGCCTACGAGCAGTACTTC.

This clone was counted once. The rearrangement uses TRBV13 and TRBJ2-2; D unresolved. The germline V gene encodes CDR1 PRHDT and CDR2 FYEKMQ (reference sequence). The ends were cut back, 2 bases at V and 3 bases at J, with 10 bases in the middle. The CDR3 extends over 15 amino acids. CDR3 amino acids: CASSLNSFYTGELFF. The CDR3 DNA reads TGTGCCAGCAGCTTAAACAGCTTCTACACCGGGGAGCTGTTTTTT.

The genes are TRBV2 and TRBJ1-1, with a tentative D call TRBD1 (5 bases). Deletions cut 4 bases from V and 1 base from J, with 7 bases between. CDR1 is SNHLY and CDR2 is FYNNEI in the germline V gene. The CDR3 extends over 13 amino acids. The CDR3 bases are TGTGCCAGCAGTGCAGGGCCGAACACTGAAGCTTTCTTT. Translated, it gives CASSAGPNTEAFF.

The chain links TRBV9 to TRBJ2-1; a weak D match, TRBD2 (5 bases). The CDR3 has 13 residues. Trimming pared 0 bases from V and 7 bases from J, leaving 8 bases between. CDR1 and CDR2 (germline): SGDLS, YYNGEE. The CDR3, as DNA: TGTGCCAGCAGCGTAGCTTCGGGAAATGAGCAGTTCTTC. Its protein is CASSVASGNEQFF.

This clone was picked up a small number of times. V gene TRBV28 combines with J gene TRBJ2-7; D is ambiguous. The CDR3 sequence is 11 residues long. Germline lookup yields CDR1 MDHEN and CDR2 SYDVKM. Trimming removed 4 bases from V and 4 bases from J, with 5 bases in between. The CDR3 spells CASSWAYEQYF. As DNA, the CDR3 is TGTGCCAGCAGTTGGGCGTACGAGCAGTACTTC.

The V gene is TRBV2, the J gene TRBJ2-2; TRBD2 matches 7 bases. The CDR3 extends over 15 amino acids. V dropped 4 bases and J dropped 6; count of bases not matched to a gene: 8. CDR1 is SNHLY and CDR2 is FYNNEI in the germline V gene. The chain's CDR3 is CASSASSGVSGELFF. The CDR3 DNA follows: TGTGCCAGCAGTGCGTCGAGCGGGGTCTCCGGGGAGCTGTTTTTT. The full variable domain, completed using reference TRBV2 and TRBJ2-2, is EPEVTQTPSHQVTQMGQEVILRCVPISNHLYFYWYRQILGQKVEFLVSFYNNEISEKSEIFDDQFSVERPDGSNFTLKIRSTKLEDSAMYFCASSASSGVSGELFFGEGSRLTVL.

CDR3 loop: CASSENEVATEAFF. The DNA of the CDR3 is TGTGCCAGCAGTGAAAATGAGGTGGCCACTGAAGCTTTCTTT. The rearrangement joins TRBV6-4 to TRBJ1-1; no firm D call. The CDR3 covers 14 residues. Germline V gene sequence: CDR1 MRHNA, CDR2 SNTAGT. V was cut by 3 bases and J by 4 bases, with 12 bases left in between.

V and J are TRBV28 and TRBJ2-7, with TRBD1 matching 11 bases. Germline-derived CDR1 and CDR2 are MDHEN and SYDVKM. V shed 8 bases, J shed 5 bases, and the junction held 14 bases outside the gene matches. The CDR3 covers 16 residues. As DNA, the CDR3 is TGTGCCAGCCACCGAATAGGGACAGGGGGTATGGACGAGCAGTACTTC. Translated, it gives CASHRIGTGGMDEQYF.

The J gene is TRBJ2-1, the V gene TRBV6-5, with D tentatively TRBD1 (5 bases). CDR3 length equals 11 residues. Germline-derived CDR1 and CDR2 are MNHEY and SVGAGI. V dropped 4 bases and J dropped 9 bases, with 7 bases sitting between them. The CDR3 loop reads CASSSRAEQFF. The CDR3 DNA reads TGTGCCAGCAGTTCCAGGGCTGAGCAGTTCTTC.

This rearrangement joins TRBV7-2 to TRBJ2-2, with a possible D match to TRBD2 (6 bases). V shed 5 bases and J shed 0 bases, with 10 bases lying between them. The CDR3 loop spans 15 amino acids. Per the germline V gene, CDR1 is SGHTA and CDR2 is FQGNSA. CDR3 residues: CASSPPGANTGELFF. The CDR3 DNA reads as TGTGCCAGCAGCCCCCCGGGGGCGAACACCGGGGAGCTGTTTTTT.

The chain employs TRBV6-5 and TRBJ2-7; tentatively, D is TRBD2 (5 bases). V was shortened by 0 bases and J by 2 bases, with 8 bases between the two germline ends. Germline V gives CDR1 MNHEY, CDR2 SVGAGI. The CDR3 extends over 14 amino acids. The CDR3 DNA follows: TGTGCCAGCAGTTACTCGGAGGTCACCTACGAGCAGTACTTC. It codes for CASSYSEVTYEQYF.

In DNA, the CDR3 is TGTGCCACCAGCAGAATCCGTTACAATGAGCAGTTCTTC. It codes for CATSRIRYNEQFF. The chain couples TRBV15 to TRBJ2-1; D remains ambiguous. The CDR3 spans 13 residues. Germline CDR1 LNHNV, CDR2 YYDKDF (reference sequence). V was clipped by 2 bases and J by 4 bases, with 6 bases between them.

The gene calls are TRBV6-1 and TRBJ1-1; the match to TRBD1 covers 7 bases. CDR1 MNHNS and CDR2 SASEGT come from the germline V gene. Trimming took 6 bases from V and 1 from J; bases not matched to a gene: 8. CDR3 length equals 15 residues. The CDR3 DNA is TGTGCCAGCAGCAAGACAGGGAGCGGGAACACTGAAGCTTTCTTT. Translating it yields CASSKTGSGNTEAFF.

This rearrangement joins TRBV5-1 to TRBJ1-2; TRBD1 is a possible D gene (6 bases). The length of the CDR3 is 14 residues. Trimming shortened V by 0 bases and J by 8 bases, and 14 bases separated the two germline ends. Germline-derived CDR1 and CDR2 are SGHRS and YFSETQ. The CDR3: CASSLAGGGRGYTF. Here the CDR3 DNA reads TGCGCCAGCAGCTTGGCGGGAGGGGGTCGCGGCTACACCTTC.

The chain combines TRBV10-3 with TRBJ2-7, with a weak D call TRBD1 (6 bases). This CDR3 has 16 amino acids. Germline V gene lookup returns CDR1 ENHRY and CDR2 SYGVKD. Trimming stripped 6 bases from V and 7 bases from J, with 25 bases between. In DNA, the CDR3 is TGTGCCATCAGCGAAACCACAGGGAAAGGACGTCGGGAGCAGTACTTC. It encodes CAISETTGKGRREQYF.